This passage covers 14 T cell receptor beta chains from one sample sequenced in a study of T cells in Graves' hyperthyroidism and ophthalmopathy. Amplified TCR beta CDR3 regions came from RNA transcripts. Using the HTBI primer set, a first-round RT-PCR was run on the TCR CDR3. TCRdb fed the multiplex PCR reads into MiXCR, producing one record per CDR3 protein. Of roughly 720,000 distinct CDR3 sequences in the sample, 15% to 20% were seen once. The specimen was blood. The origin of the receptors is a man aged 45-65 years with Graves' hyperthyroidism.

This clonotype was counted many times. V gene TRBV12-3 or TRBV12-4 combines with J gene TRBJ2-6, with D perhaps matching TRBD1 (5 bases). V gave up 10 bases and J gave up 1 base, with 11 bases separating them. The CDR3 length is 14 residues. In nucleotides, the CDR3 is TGTGCCACCCAACCAGGGTCTGGGGCCAACGTCCTGACTTTC. This sequence encodes CATQPGSGANVLTF.

The chain employs TRBV7-9 and TRBJ1-1; D possibly corresponds to TRBD1 (5 bases). The V end was cut by 5 bases, the J end by 6 bases, with 10 bases between. CDR3 size: 12 residues. In germline, CDR1 is SEHNR, CDR2 FQNEAQ (reference sequence). CDR3 amino acids: CASSTPGSEAFF. CDR3 DNA sequence: TGTGCCAGCAGCACCCCAGGGTCTGAAGCTTTCTTT.

This clonotype was found a few times. This sequence joins TRBV19 and TRBJ2-6; D is unresolved. This CDR3 has 13 residues. V gave up 3 bases and J gave up 5 bases, with 5 bases separating them. Per the germline V gene, CDR1 is LNHDA and CDR2 is SQIVND (reference sequence). Here the CDR3 DNA reads TGTGCCAGTAGTATCGAGCGGGCCAACGTCCTGACTTTC. Protein product: CASSIERANVLTF.

This clonotype was observed many times. The chain has TRBV11-3 and TRBJ2-2; 11 bases fit TRBD2. The germline gives CDR1 SGHNT, CDR2 YENEEA. This CDR3 comprises 16 residues. V lost 1 base, J lost 2 bases, and 0 bases stayed unmatched. Written as DNA, the CDR3 is TGTGCCAGCAGCTTAGGACTAGCGGGAAACACCGGGGAGCTGTTTTTT. Translated: CASSLGLAGNTGELFF.

The rearrangement links TRBV28 to TRBJ2-7, with a possible D match to TRBD2 (7 bases). The germline V gene encodes CDR1 MDHEN and CDR2 SYDVKM. The CDR3 has 15 amino acids. The V end was cut by 5 bases, the J end by 0 bases, with 14 bases between. This CDR3 is CASSGGRDNSYEQYF. Here the CDR3 DNA reads TGTGCCAGCAGTGGTGGGAGGGACAACTCCTACGAGCAGTACTTC.

This clonotype was observed at least ten times. This chain connects TRBV27 to TRBJ2-7, with 8 bases matching TRBD2. The CDR3 is made up of 16 amino acids. V was pared by 0 bases and J by 2 bases, with 6 bases of the junction left unmatched. Germline lookup yields CDR1 MNHEY and CDR2 SMNVEV (reference sequence). The CDR3 DNA follows: TGTGCCAGCAGTTTATCGATAAGCGGGAGACCCTACGAGCAGTACTTC. Translating gives CASSLSISGRPYEQYF.

In its sample, this clonotype was seen a few times. V gene TRBV4-1 combines with J gene TRBJ2-1, with 9 bases matching TRBD1. This CDR3 has 14 amino acids. In germline, CDR1 is MGHRA, CDR2 YSYEKL. J was trimmed by 12 bases and V by 0 bases; bases with no gene match: 6. CDR3 coding DNA: TGCGCCAGCAGCCAAGAGAGCACAGGGGGCGGGCAGTTCTTC. Protein sequence: CASSQESTGGGQFF.

In its sample, this clonotype was seen a few times. V is TRBV28 and J is TRBJ2-2; 10 bases map to TRBD2. With 3 bases clipped from V and 6 bases from J, the junction kept 7 bases outside the gene matches. The CDR3 spans 16 residues. Per the germline V gene, CDR1 is MDHEN and CDR2 is SYDVKM. The CDR3 bases are TGTGCCAGCAGTTTCCAAGCGGGAGGGAAGTCCGGGGAGCTGTTTTTT. Protein: CASSFQAGGKSGELFF.

The chain uses TRBV20-1 and TRBJ2-1; TRBD2 might be the D (6 bases). The CDR3 sequence is 14 residues long. Germline V gene lookup returns CDR1 DFQATT and CDR2 SNEGSKA (reference sequence). V was cut by 5 bases and J by 5 bases, with 16 bases left in between. DNA of the CDR3: TGCAGTGCTCCCTCCCAGGGACTCAACAATGAGCAGTTCTTC. Translating it yields CSAPSQGLNNEQFF.

This clonotype was counted at least ten times. The V gene is TRBV27, the J gene TRBJ1-1; D is uncertain. Germline CDR1 is MNHEY and CDR2 is SMNVEV (reference sequence). The CDR3 covers 13 residues. Trimming removed 1 base from V and 2 bases from J, with 5 bases in between. In nucleotides, the CDR3 is TGTGCCAGCAGTTTATTTTTAAACACTGAAGCTTTCTTT. Translated, it gives CASSLFLNTEAFF.

In this sample, this clonotype turned up many times. V is TRBV2 and J is TRBJ2-2; D remains ambiguous. This CDR3 is 12 amino acids long. Trimming took 5 bases from V and 3 from J, leaving 4 bases between them. Germline values: CDR1 SNHLY, CDR2 FYNNEI. Here the CDR3 reads CASSHYTGELFF. DNA of the CDR3: TGTGCCAGCAGTCACTACACCGGGGAGCTGTTTTTT. Using reference TRBV2 and TRBJ2-2 for the parts outside the CDR3, the full variable domain is EPEVTQTPSHQVTQMGQEVILRCVPISNHLYFYWYRQILGQKVEFLVSFYNNEISEKSEIFDDQFSVERPDGSNFTLKIRSTKLEDSAMYFCASSHYTGELFFGEGSRLTVL.

This clonotype was detected ten times or more. The chain links TRBV28 to TRBJ1-2; 10 bases fit TRBD1. This CDR3 is 14 amino acids long. CDR1 is MDHEN and CDR2 is SYDVKM in the germline V gene. With 7 bases clipped from V and 4 bases from J, the junction kept 6 bases outside the gene matches. The CDR3 spells CASTRQGAGYGYTF. The DNA of the CDR3 is TGTGCCAGCACAAGACAGGGGGCAGGCTATGGCTACACCTTC.

Of note for this clonotype: One junction end disagrees with the germline gene, perhaps due to a read error. The rearrangement links TRBV18 to TRBJ1-1, with D unresolved. The CDR3 covers 13 residues. Per the germline V gene, CDR1 is KGHSH and CDR2 is LQKENI. The CDR3 sequence: CASTTPENTEAFF. CDR3 nucleotides: TGTGCCAGCACCACCCCGGAGAACACTGAAGCTTTCTTC.

The chain links TRBV5-1 to TRBJ1-2; D perhaps matches TRBD1 (5 bases). V lost 0 bases, J lost 7 bases, and 13 bases lay in between. The CDR3 length is 14 residues. Germline V CDR1 and CDR2: SGHRS, YFSETQ. CDR3 coding DNA: TGCGCCAGCAGCTTGGCCGGGGGGGTGAGTGGCTACACCTTC. Amino acid sequence: CASSLAGGVSGYTF.